The rows below give T cell receptor beta chains drawn from one sample of a study of cytomegalovirus exposure and HLA in healthy donors. Assay: immunoSEQ multiplex PCR; the TCRdb copy retains only in-frame clones and omits some. The sample includes some 170,000 clones, roughly 79% of them seen just once. Sequencing used PBMCs. The receptor source for this set is a young man in good health and CMV-seropositive. Both conserved end residues are part of each CDR3. D genes are given only for firm matches. A row's size may be missing; if present it is once, few, many or a size class.

>TRBJ1-5|NA|NA|TRBV25-1
TGTGCCAGCAGTGACGGTTATAGCAATCAGCCCCAGCATTTT
CASSDGYSNQPQHF
>TRBJ2-7|NA|NA|TRBV7-9
TGTGCCAGCAGCTTGTTAGAGGGGGGGCGAATCCACGAGCAGTACTTC
CASSLLEGGRIHEQYF
>TRBJ2-1|NA|TRBD2|TRBV6-5
TGTGCCAGCAGTTTAAGCGGGAGGGGCAATGAGCAGTTCTTC
CASSLSGRGNEQFF
>TRBJ2-3|few|TRBD1|TRBV29-1
TGCAGCGTTGCAGGGGGCGGGTTGTCAGATACGCAGTATTTT
CSVAGGGLSDTQYF
>TRBJ2-5|NA|NA|TRBV6-1
TGTGCCAGCAATTTCCGGGGTCGAGAGACCCAGTACTTC
CASNFRGRETQYF
>TRBJ2-6|NA|NA|TRBV27
TGTGCCAGCAGTTTGAAGACAGCGATACTCTCTGGGGCCAACGTCCTGACTTTC
CASSLKTAILSGANVLTF
>TRBJ1-1|NA|NA|TRBV9
TGTGCCAGCAGCGTGGACAGTAACACTGAAGCTTTCTTT
CASSVDSNTEAFF
>TRBJ2-3|once|TRBD1|TRBV19
TGTGCCAGTAGTTCCCAGGGGGCAGATACGCAGTATTTT
CASSSQGADTQYF
>TRBJ2-2|NA|TRBD1|TRBV19
TGTGCCAGTAGTATACAGGGGACAGTGAACACCGGGGAGCTGTTTTTT
CASSIQGTVNTGELFF
>TRBJ2-1|NA|TRBD2|TRBV30
TGTGCCTGGCAGAGCAGGCTAGCGGCCTACAATGAGCAGTTCTTC
CAWQSRLAAYNEQFF
>TRBJ1-5|NA|NA|TRBV6-1
TGTGCCAGCAGAGCCTCAGGGGTCAATCAGCCCCAGCATTTT
CASRASGVNQPQHF
>TRBJ2-5|NA|TRBD2|TRBV11-2
TGTGCCAGCAGCTTAGGGGGACTAGACGTAACAGAGACCCAGTACTTC
CASSLGGLDVTETQYF
>TRBJ2-7|NA|TRBD2|TRBV6-5
TGTGCCAGCAGAACTAGCGGGAGTTGGGACGAGCAGTACTTC
CASRTSGSWDEQYF
>TRBJ1-2|few|TRBD1|TRBV28
TGTGCCAGCAGTTCGCCGTTATTTTCGGGACAGGGGGCGAACCACTATGGCTACACCTTC
CASSSPLFSGQGANHYGYTF
>TRBJ2-2|NA|TRBD1|TRBV7-2
TGTGCCAGCAGCTTAGCGCTAGGGGGCGCCGGGGAGCTGTTTTTT
CASSLALGGAGELFF
>TRBJ1-2|NA|NA|TRBV6-5
TGTGCCAGCAGTTACCTCGGGGAGCCGGGGACCTTC
CASSYLGEPGTF
>TRBJ2-1|NA|TRBD1|TRBV28
TGTGCCAGCGGGACAGGGGTCAATGAGCAGTTCTTC
CASGTGVNEQFF
>TRBJ1-1|NA|NA|TRBV11-1
TGTGCCAGCAGCCCACACAACAGGCCGAACACTGAAGCTTTCTTT
CASSPHNRPNTEAFF
>TRBJ2-1|few|NA|TRBV19
TGTGCCAGTAGCCTCCGGGAAGGGAATGAGCAGTTCTTC
CASSLREGNEQFF
>TRBJ1-1|NA|NA|TRBV21-1
TGTGCCAGCAATCGACCCGGGGGTGAGAACACTGAAGCTTTCTTT
CASNRPGGENTEAFF
>TRBJ2-5|NA|NA|TRBV7-9
TGTGCCAGCAGCTTAGCCGCAGGGGCCGGGGAGACCCAGTACTTC
CASSLAAGAGETQYF
>TRBJ2-7|NA|TRBD1|TRBV29-1
TGCAGCGTTGAGGGTGGACAGGAAAGCTCCTACGAGCAGTACTTC
CSVEGGQESSYEQYF
>TRBJ1-1|NA|NA|TRBV18
TGTGCCAGCTCCTACCTGGGGGCCAGGAACACTGAAGCTTTCTTT
CASSYLGARNTEAFF
>TRBJ1-1|once|TRBD1|TRBV10-3
TGTGCCATCAGTGATGACAGGGGCACTGAAGCTTTCTTT
CAISDDRGTEAFF
>TRBJ2-7|NA|TRBD1|TRBV7-3
TGTGCCAGCAGCTTGGACAGGGGGAACGAGCAGTACTTC
CASSLDRGNEQYF
>TRBJ2-7|NA|TRBD2|TRBV29-1
TGCAGCGTTACGGGAAGAGCGGGGGAACCTTACGAGCAGTACTTC
CSVTGRAGEPYEQYF
>TRBJ1-1|NA|NA|TRBV5-1
TGCGCCAGCAGCCCAACGTTAACGGACACTGAAGCTTTCTTT
CASSPTLTDTEAFF
>TRBJ2-7|NA|TRBD2|TRBV7-9
TGTGCCAGCAGCTTGCCGGGGGGTGGACCACAGGAGCAGTACTTC
CASSLPGGGPQEQYF
>TRBJ2-1|NA|TRBD1|TRBV27
TGTGCCAGCAGTTTTGGGACAGGGAACTACAATGAGCAGTTCTTC
CASSFGTGNYNEQFF
>TRBJ2-3|once|NA|TRBV7-9
TGTGCCAGCAGCCCTCTCGGCACAGATACGCAGTATTTT
CASSPLGTDTQYF
>TRBJ2-7|NA|NA|TRBV7-9
TGTGCCAGCAGTTTCTCTTGGGACAACTCCTACGAGCAGTACTTC
CASSFSWDNSYEQYF
>TRBJ1-1|few|NA|TRBV4-1
TGCGCCAGCAGCCACCCCGACAGACAAAACACTGAAGCTTTCTTT
CASSHPDRQNTEAFF
>TRBJ1-2|NA|TRBD1|TRBV27
TGTGCCATCTCCAGGGGGGCGGGCTATGGCTACACCTTC
CAISRGAGYGYTF
>TRBJ2-7|NA|TRBD2|TRBV9
TGTGCCAGCAGCGTAAGCGGGGCCTACGAGCAGTACTTC
CASSVSGAYEQYF
>TRBJ2-2|NA|NA|TRBV4-3
TGCGCCAGCAGCCAAGGTCTCTGGCCCCAATTCACCGGGGAGCTGTTTTTT
CASSQGLWPQFTGELFF
>TRBJ1-1|few|TRBD1|TRBV28
TGTGCCAGCACCCCCGCCGGGGACAGCCTAGAAGCTTTCTTT
CASTPAGDSLEAFF
>TRBJ2-5|NA|TRBD1|TRBV4-1
TGCGCCAGCAGCCAAGATCCAGGGGGTCTCGAGACCCAGTACTTC
CASSQDPGGLETQYF
>TRBJ2-3|NA|NA|TRBV12-5
TGTGCTAGTGGTTTGTGGGAGGAGACTAACACAGATACGCAGTATTTT
CASGLWEETNTDTQYF
>TRBJ2-7|NA|NA|TRBV6-5
TGTGCCAGCAGTTACTCGGGCTACCCGGGGGAGCAGTACTTC
CASSYSGYPGEQYF
>TRBJ2-2|once|NA|TRBV10-3
TGTGCCATCAGCCCAGGTTTCGCGAACACCGGGGAGCTGTTTTTT
CAISPGFANTGELFF
>TRBJ2-7|NA|TRBD1|TRBV6-6
TGTGCCAGCAGTTACAAAAGACAGGGGCCCGCCTACGAGCAGTACTTC
CASSYKRQGPAYEQYF
>TRBJ2-7|NA|TRBD2|TRBV28
TGTGCCAGCAGTTTCCCCGGGACTAGCGGGATCTACGAGCAGTACTTC
CASSFPGTSGIYEQYF
>TRBJ1-2|NA|TRBD1|TRBV18
TGTGCCAGCTCACCAGCTAGGGGACAGAACTATGGCTACACCTTC
CASSPARGQNYGYTF
>TRBJ1-4|NA|TRBD1|TRBV19
TGTGCCAGTAGTCCCGGACAGGCAACTAATGAAAAACTGTTTTTT
CASSPGQATNEKLFF
>TRBJ2-1|NA|NA|TRBV4-3
TGCGCCAGCAGCCAACGATTCGGGGGAGTAAGCTACAATGAGCAGTTCTTC
CASSQRFGGVSYNEQFF
>TRBJ2-2|NA|NA|TRBV5-1
TGCGCCAGCAGCTGGGCCTCTTCGGCCGGGGAGCTGTTTTTT
CASSWASSAGELFF
>TRBJ1-2|NA|NA|TRBV4-1
TGCGCCAGCAGCCAAGGAACGGCGGCAGCCGATGGCTACACCTTC
CASSQGTAAADGYTF
>TRBJ1-2|NA|NA|TRBV18
TGTGCCAGCTCACCATCTGGACAGAATATCTATGGCTACACCTTC
CASSPSGQNIYGYTF
>TRBJ2-1|once|TRBD1|TRBV4-2
TGTGCCAGCAGCCAAGATGGGACAGGGGATGGCAATGAGCAGTTCTTC
CASSQDGTGDGNEQFF
>TRBJ2-1|few|NA|TRBV10-1
TGCGCCAGCAGTGACACTGGATTCGGGATTAATGAGCAGTTCTTC
CASSDTGFGINEQFF
>TRBJ2-5|NA|TRBD1|TRBV5-4
TGTGCCAGCAGCTTGGAGACAGGGGGTAAAGAGACCCAGTACTTC
CASSLETGGKETQYF
>TRBJ2-7|NA|NA|TRBV28
TGTGCCAGCAGTTTGATTGGAGGGATCGAGCAGTACTTC
CASSLIGGIEQYF
>TRBJ2-1|NA|NA|TRBV27
TGTGCCAGCAGTCTCTCTCCAATTTACGGGCAGTTCTTC
CASSLSPIYGQFF
>TRBJ1-5|once|NA|TRBV6-5
TGTGCCAGCAGTGAAGGACAGAGTACCCAGCATTTT
CASSEGQSTQHF
>TRBJ2-3|NA|TRBD2|TRBV14
TGTGCCAGCAGCCGACGAAGTAGCGGGAGGTCTACAGATACGCAGTATTTT
CASSRRSSGRSTDTQYF
>TRBJ2-7|NA|NA|TRBV6-1
TGTGCCAGCAGTGAAGGGACAGAGACCTTCTACGAGCAGTACTTC
CASSEGTETFYEQYF
>TRBJ1-5|NA|NA|TRBV18
TGTGCCAGCTCACCGAACGGCGGGACCCAGCATTTT
CASSPNGGTQHF